This T cell receptor (beta chain) was sequenced during a study of cytomegalovirus exposure and HLA in healthy donors. Overall study results and limits: Presence/absence analyses assumed roughly uniform sequencing depth across donors, which may not hold. As was reported, the classifier diagnosed cytomegalovirus status with high specificity and sensitivity.

About this clone itself: The target antigen is unknown.

PCR employed 60 Vbeta and 13 Jbeta primers. Some clones are missing from TCRdb's copy, which holds only in-frame ones; the method was immunoSEQ multiplex PCR. The data hold approximately 130,000 clones, with around 80% observed a single time. The germline V gene encodes CDR1 SNHLY and CDR2 FYNNEI. The CDR3 is 19 amino acids. With 0 bases clipped from V and 2 bases from J, the junction kept 10 bases outside the gene matches. This clonotype was sampled from a female donor in good health and CMV-seropositive. V gene TRBV2 combines with J gene TRBJ2-3; TRBD2 matches 11 bases. The specimen sequenced was PBMCs. In DNA form, the CDR3 reads TGTGCCAGCAGTGAAGCCCCCTGGCTAGCGGGGGGCTACACAGATACGCAGTATTTT. As protein: CASSEAPWLAGGYTDTQYF.